Following are 20 T cell receptor beta chains from one sample sequenced in a study of technical replicates of blood from several donors. Repertoires were generated with immunoSEQ multiplex PCR, while TCRdb's copy carries only in-frame clones and drops some. Here the sample spans around 70,000 clones, 93% being singletons. The sequenced material came from T cells isolated from PBMCs. All receptors come from a human donor in good health.

The rearrangement links TRBV14 to TRBJ2-7; no definite D call. Germline V gives CDR1 SGHDN, CDR2 FVKESK. This CDR3 has 13 residues. Trimming took 2 bases from V and 3 from J, leaving 8 bases between them. As DNA, the CDR3 is TGTGCCAGCAGCCAACAACACAGCTACGAGCAGTACTTC. As protein: CASSQQHSYEQYF. The full variable domain, with the rest looked up from reference TRBV14 and TRBJ2-7, is EAGVTQFPSHSVIEKGQTVTLRCDPISGHDNLYWYRRVMGKEIKFLLHFVKESKQDESGMPNNRFLAERTGGTYSTLKVQPAELEDSGVYFCASSQQHSYEQYFGPGTRLTVT.

The chain joins TRBV11-2 to TRBJ1-3; weak D call: TRBD1 (5 bases). V was cut by 5 bases and J by 7 bases, with 27 bases left in between. CDR3 length: 18 residues. Germline V CDR1 and CDR2: SGHAT, FQNNGV. CDR3 loop: CASSPLSIRVFARNTIYF. The CDR3 region has the DNA TGTGCCAGCAGCCCCCTCTCGATCAGGGTTTTCGCGCGGAACACCATATATTTT.

This chain links TRBV4-1 with TRBJ1-4; TRBD1 matches at 12 bases. Germline V CDR1 and CDR2: MGHRA, YSYEKL. The CDR3 sequence is 15 residues long. The junction had 7 bases not matched to a gene; V was cut back by 6 bases and J by 8 bases. The CDR3: CASRIGTGGDEKLFF. DNA for the CDR3: TGCGCCAGCAGGATAGGGACAGGGGGCGACGAAAAACTGTTTTTT.

This clone has a single count. The chain employs TRBV13 and TRBJ2-1; 10 nucleotides align to TRBD2. This CDR3 has 15 residues. The V gene's germline CDR1 is PRHDT and CDR2 FYEKMQ (reference sequence). The junction had 6 bases not matched to a gene; V was cut back by 1 base and J by 9 bases. CDR3 amino acids: CASSLAWTSGVEQFF. The DNA of the CDR3 is TGTGCCAGCAGCTTAGCTTGGACTAGCGGAGTTGAGCAGTTCTTC.

This clone has a single count. The chain employs TRBV5-4 and TRBJ2-7, with 9 bases fitting TRBD1. The CDR3 spans 13 residues. Trimming took 3 bases from V and 3 from J; bases not matched to a gene: 1. Germline V gene sequence: CDR1 SGHNT, CDR2 YYREEE (reference sequence). This chain's CDR3 is CASSWGQGYEQYF. The CDR3 nucleotides read TGTGCCAGCAGCTGGGGACAGGGCTACGAGCAGTACTTC.

The V gene is TRBV6-5, the J gene TRBJ1-1, with 7 bases identical to TRBD1. V was pared by 4 bases and J by 0 bases, with 8 bases of the junction left unmatched. Germline CDR1 and CDR2: MNHEY and SVGAGI. The CDR3 is made up of 16 amino acids. CDR3: CASSFLPGTVNTEAFF. DNA of the CDR3: TGTGCCAGCAGTTTCCTGCCCGGGACAGTGAACACTGAAGCTTTCTTT.

This clone was detected only once. The gene calls are TRBV29-1 and TRBJ2-7, with D perhaps TRBD1 (5 bases). The V and J ends lost 0 bases and 3 bases respectively, with 12 bases between them. The germline V gene has CDR1 SQVTM and CDR2 ANQGSEA. The CDR3 spans 14 residues. The CDR3 spells CSVEEPGQNYEQYF. The CDR3 nucleotides read TGCAGCGTTGAAGAGCCTGGACAAAACTACGAGCAGTACTTC.

This chain connects TRBV10-1 to TRBJ2-3, with D hard to call. CDR3 length: 14 amino acids. The V end was cut by 0 bases, the J end by 1 base, with 5 bases between. Germline CDR1 WNHNN, CDR2 SYGVQD (reference sequence). The DNA of the CDR3 is TGCGCCAGCAGTGAGTCAACGGGCACAGATACGCAGTATTTT. It codes for CASSESTGTDTQYF.

The gene calls are TRBV6-5 and TRBJ1-1; 11 bases fit TRBD1. The CDR3 has 15 residues. Germline V gene data show CDR1 as MNHEY and CDR2 as SVGAGI. V dropped 5 bases and J dropped 10; count of bases not matched to a gene: 12. CDR3 loop: CASSLRTGGVGVAFF. CDR3 sequence (DNA): TGTGCCAGCAGTCTCCGGACAGGGGGCGTTGGGGTAGCTTTCTTT.

The CDR3 region is CASSDLSGANEQFF. The CDR3 bases are TGTGCCAGCAGTGACCTCTCAGGTGCCAATGAGCAGTTCTTC. The chain couples TRBV25-1 to TRBJ2-1; D ambiguous. Germline V CDR1 and CDR2: MGHDK, SYGVNS. This CDR3 region has 14 residues. Trimming removed 3 bases at V and 6 bases at J, with 12 bases between.

The chain combines TRBV29-1 with TRBJ2-2, with 9 bases lining up with TRBD1. Germline CDR1 SQVTM, CDR2 ANQGSEA. This CDR3 spans 15 amino acids. Germline trimming cut 6 bases from V and 7 bases from J; bases unmatched to any gene: 12. CDR3: CSVQPGGQGSGELFF. The CDR3 bases are TGCAGCGTGCAACCAGGGGGACAGGGCAGCGGGGAGCTGTTTTTT.

This sequence joins TRBV12-5 and TRBJ2-1, with D unresolved. The CDR3 length is 13 residues. V was trimmed by 2 bases and J by 6 bases, leaving 8 bases between them. The germline CDR1 and CDR2 sequences are LGHNT and FRNRAP. Here the CDR3 DNA reads TGTGCTAGTGGTTTGCCCCGGTGCAATGAGCAGTTCTTC. Its translation is CASGLPRCNEQFF.

V and J are TRBV19 and TRBJ1-5, with D possibly matching TRBD1 (5 bases). V was shortened by 5 bases and J by 5 bases, with 16 bases between the two germline ends. CDR3 length equals 15 residues. The V gene's germline CDR1 is LNHDA and CDR2 SQIVND (reference sequence). The CDR3, as DNA: TGTGCCAGTAGTGAAGGGCGGGGCCGGGATCAGCCCCAGCATTTT. It specifies CASSEGRGRDQPQHF.

The chain uses TRBV9 and TRBJ2-1; D might be TRBD1 (6 bases). The CDR3 extends over 15 amino acids. Germline-derived CDR1 and CDR2 are SGDLS and YYNGEE. V lost 0 bases to trimming and J lost 2 bases, with 9 bases between them. CDR3 loop: CASSVAQGTYNEQFF. The CDR3 DNA is TGTGCCAGCAGCGTAGCACAGGGCACCTACAATGAGCAGTTCTTC.

The chain combines TRBV4-1 with TRBJ1-1; D not resolved. Germline values: CDR1 MGHRA, CDR2 YSYEKL. The CDR3 contains 19 residues. V was shortened by 1 base and J by 1 base, with 22 bases between the two germline ends. The CDR3 is CASSQGRVVGVFKNTEAFF. Written as DNA, the CDR3 is TGCGCCAGCAGCCAAGGCCGAGTGGTCGGGGTCTTTAAGAACACTGAAGCTTTCTTT.

This sequence joins TRBV9 and TRBJ1-2; D might be TRBD1 (5 bases). The CDR3 has 14 residues. Trimming cost V 0 bases and J 8 bases, with 14 bases left between them. CDR1 is SGDLS and CDR2 is YYNGEE in the germline V gene. The CDR3: CASSVDRLGRGYTF. The DNA for the CDR3 is TGTGCCAGCAGCGTAGACAGGCTAGGCCGCGGCTACACCTTC. Full variable domain (remainder filled in from reference TRBV9 and TRBJ1-2): DSGVTQTPKHLITATGQRVTLRCSPRSGDLSVYWYQQSLDQGLQFLIQYYNGEERAKGNILERFSAQQFPDLHSELNLSSLELGDSALYFCASSVDRLGRGYTFGSGTRLTVV.

This chain connects TRBV28 to TRBJ1-3; 7 bases match TRBD1. This CDR3 contains 15 residues. CDR1 is MDHEN and CDR2 is SYDVKM in the germline V gene. The V segment lost 0 bases and the J segment 4 bases; nucleotides outside the gene matches: 3. CDR3 sequence: CASSLWGTEGNTIYF. In DNA, the CDR3 is TGTGCCAGCAGTTTATGGGGGACAGAGGGAAACACCATATATTTT.

This clone was picked up one time. The chain is built from TRBV6-5 and TRBJ1-4, with 11 bases that match TRBD1. V was clipped by 5 bases and J by 7 bases; unmatched bases: 3. The CDR3 runs 14 residues. Germline-derived CDR1 and CDR2 are MNHEY and SVGAGI. CDR3 nucleotides: TGTGCCAGCAGTCGGGACAGGGGGAGTGAAAAACTGTTTTTT. Translated: CASSRDRGSEKLFF.

The rearrangement uses TRBV27 and TRBJ1-5, with TRBD1 matching over 8 bases. The CDR3 spans 15 residues. J gave up 2 bases and V 6 bases, and 6 bases lay outside the gene matches. Germline V CDR1 and CDR2: MNHEY, SMNVEV (reference sequence). CDR3 amino acids: CASREGQVGNQPQHF. CDR3 DNA sequence: TGTGCCAGCAGGGAGGGACAGGTCGGCAATCAGCCCCAGCATTTT.

This chain joins TRBV5-1 and TRBJ2-2; possible D gene TRBD2, 5 bases. V lost 1 base and J lost 5, with 12 bases in between. There are 15 residues in the CDR3. Germline CDR1 reads SGHRS; CDR2 reads YFSETQ. This CDR3 is CASSLLASQTGELFF. The CDR3 DNA reads TGCGCCAGCAGCTTGTTGGCTAGCCAGACCGGGGAGCTGTTTTTT.